This is a list of T cell receptor beta chains from one sample in a study of Ad26.COV2.S vaccination and SARS-CoV-2 variants. TCRdb's copy holds only in-frame clones and misses some; the assay was immunoSEQ multiplex PCR. There are about 680,000 clones in the sample; 89% occur only once, and nearly 1.5% lies in the top ten. The sample consisted of peripheral blood, taken in a trial of Ad26.COV2.S vaccine versus placebo. Receptors originate from a person between 18 and 60 years old who received the Ad26.COV2.S COVID-19 vaccine or a placebo. The CDR3 runs from the conserved cysteine through the conserved F or W. D genes are given only for firm matches. For some rows the clone size is stated as once, few or many, or as a class when expanded; others skip it.

D,size,V,J,CDR3,DNA
TRBD1,once,TRBV30,TRBJ2-7,CAWGQGGRQYF,TGTGCCTGGGGACAGGGGGGGAGGCAGTACTTC
TRBD1,-,TRBV5-1,TRBJ2-7,CASSSTGDYEQYF,TGCGCCAGCAGCTCGACAGGGGACTACGAGCAGTACTTC
-,-,TRBV6-6,TRBJ1-6,CASREKDSYNSPLHF,TGTGCCAGCAGGGAGAAAGACTCCTATAATTCACCCCTCCACTTT
TRBD1,-,TRBV5-4,TRBJ1-2,CASPSPGTGPYGYTF,TGTGCCAGCCCCTCTCCCGGGACAGGGCCCTATGGCTACACCTTC
TRBD2,-,TRBV5-1,TRBJ2-1,CASSLGTSGSYNEQFF,TGCGCCAGCAGCCTCGGGACTAGCGGGAGCTACAATGAGCAGTTCTTC
-,-,TRBV7-2,TRBJ2-6,CASSSSPRAGANVLTF,TGTGCCAGCAGTTCCTCCCCTCGTGCTGGGGCCAACGTCCTGACTTTC
TRBD1,few,TRBV27,TRBJ2-2,CASSRLPGQGNTGELFF,TGTGCCAGCAGTCGCCTACCGGGACAGGGGAACACCGGGGAGCTGTTTTTT
-,-,TRBV4-2,TRBJ1-5,CASSQDGNRIYQPQHF,TGTGCCAGCAGCCAAGATGGAAACAGGATTTATCAGCCCCAGCATTTT
-,few,TRBV5-6,TRBJ1-1,CASSLKGEAFF,TGTGCCAGCAGCTTGAAGGGTGAAGCTTTCTTT
TRBD2,-,TRBV2,TRBJ2-5,CASSIIAGGVQETQYF,TGTGCCAGCAGTATCATAGCGGGTGGGGTCCAAGAGACCCAGTACTTC
TRBD2,once,TRBV4-3,TRBJ2-1,CASSQDRASGVYEQFF,TGCGCCAGCAGCCAAGATCGGGCTAGCGGGGTTTATGAGCAGTTCTTC
-,few,TRBV20-1,TRBJ1-2,CSAEQRSYTF,TGCAGTGCCGAACAGAGGAGCTACACCTTC
TRBD2,-,TRBV7-2,TRBJ2-2,CASSLRGTSGSSTGELFF,TGTGCCAGCAGCTTACGGGGGACTAGCGGGAGTAGTACCGGGGAGCTGTTTTTT
-,-,TRBV21-1,TRBJ2-7,CASSPGTGSSYEQYF,TGTGCCAGCAGCCCCGGGACGGGAAGCTCCTACGAGCAGTACTTC
TRBD1,-,TRBV6-5,TRBJ2-2,CASTLDRDTGELFF,TGTGCCAGCACCCTGGACAGGGACACCGGGGAGCTGTTTTTT
TRBD1,-,TRBV30,TRBJ1-2,CAWTPTGSGYGYTF,TGTGCCTGGACTCCGACAGGGTCTGGCTATGGCTACACCTTC
TRBD1,-,TRBV7-2,TRBJ2-2,CASSLRDSLTGELFF,TGTGCCAGCAGCTTACGGGACAGTTTGACCGGGGAGCTGTTTTTT
TRBD1,-,TRBV7-9,TRBJ2-2,CASSLQGTVGGELFF,TGTGCCAGCAGCTTGCAAGGGACAGTGGGCGGGGAGCTGTTTTTT
TRBD1,-,TRBV5-5,TRBJ1-5,CASSLGQANQPQHF,TGTGCCAGCAGCCTGGGACAGGCGAATCAGCCCCAGCATTTT
-,once,TRBV19,TRBJ2-7,CASSNQGKAYEQYF,TGTGCCAGTAGTAACCAGGGGAAAGCTTACGAGCAGTACTTC
-,-,TRBV6-2/TRBV6-3,TRBJ1-6,CASSSHEGRTSPLHF,TGTGCCAGCAGCTCACATGAGGGGCGAACTTCACCCCTCCACTTT
-,-,TRBV5-6,TRBJ1-5,CASSWLGGNQPQHF,TGTGCCAGCAGCTGGCTGGGGGGCAATCAGCCCCAGCATTTT
TRBD1,-,TRBV27,TRBJ2-6,CASWDSSSGANVLTF,TGTGCCAGCTGGGACAGCTCCTCTGGGGCCAACGTCCTGACTTTC
-,-,TRBV18,TRBJ2-7,CASSFVDAPGEQYF,TGTGCCAGCTCATTTGTGGACGCCCCTGGGGAGCAGTACTTC
-,few,TRBV6-5,TRBJ1-1,CASSYSQSWTTEAFF,TGTGCCAGCAGTTACTCGCAGAGTTGGACTACTGAAGCTTTCTTT
-,-,TRBV12-3/TRBV12-4,TRBJ2-4,CASSLGNIQYF,TGTGCCAGCAGTTTGGGGAACATTCAGTACTTC
TRBD1,-,TRBV18,TRBJ1-2,CASSPSGGVQGAQFYGYTF,TGTGCCAGCTCACCGAGTGGCGGGGTACAGGGGGCACAGTTCTATGGCTACACCTTC
-,-,TRBV9,TRBJ2-3,CASSVGRAAGADTQYF,TGTGCCAGCAGCGTAGGTCGGGCAGCCGGGGCGGATACGCAGTATTTT
-,once,TRBV2,TRBJ1-1,CASSRRDGNTEAFF,TGTGCCAGCAGTCGCAGGGACGGAAACACTGAAGCTTTCTTT
TRBD1,-,TRBV10-3,TRBJ1-5,CAISRGSSNQPQHF,TGTGCCATCAGCAGGGGGTCCAGCAATCAGCCCCAGCATTTT
-,-,TRBV2,TRBJ1-2,CASSQGINYGYTF,TGTGCCAGCAGCCAGGGGATTAACTATGGCTACACCTTC
-,few,TRBV9,TRBJ1-3,CASSVVIGNTIYF,TGTGCCAGCAGCGTAGTAATTGGAAACACCATATATTTT
TRBD1,-,TRBV19,TRBJ1-2,CASSLDREDGYTF,TGTGCCAGTAGTCTAGACAGGGAGGATGGCTACACCTTC
-,-,TRBV9,TRBJ2-6,CASSVVGYGANVLTF,TGTGCCAGCAGCGTAGTGGGGTATGGGGCCAACGTCCTGACTTTC
-,-,TRBV5-1,TRBJ1-1,CASSDRTEPNTEAFF,TGCGCCAGCAGCGACCGGACAGAACCGAACACTGAAGCTTTCTTT
-,-,TRBV19,TRBJ2-6,CASVSSGANVLTF,TGTGCCAGCGTATCGTCTGGGGCCAACGTCCTGACTTTC
-,-,TRBV13,TRBJ2-1,CASSSLALVFNEQFF,TGTGCCAGCAGCTCCCTAGCCCTGGTCTTCAATGAGCAGTTCTTC
-,once,TRBV5-6,TRBJ2-2,CASSKGSTTGELFF,TGTGCCAGCAGCAAGGGATCGACCACCGGGGAGCTGTTTTTT
TRBD1,once,TRBV7-9,TRBJ1-2,CASSSNTGVGYTF,TGTGCCAGCAGCTCTAACACAGGGGTGGGCTACACCTTC
-,-,TRBV19,TRBJ2-5,CASSISTPQETQYF,TGTGCCAGTAGTATCTCGACACCTCAAGAGACCCAGTACTTC
-,-,TRBV12-3/TRBV12-4,TRBJ1-5,CASSLVRSQPQHF,TGTGCCAGCAGTTTGGTCAGGAGTCAGCCCCAGCATTTT
TRBD1,-,TRBV27,TRBJ2-7,CASRVTGPSYEQYF,TGTGCCAGCAGAGTGACAGGGCCGTCCTACGAGCAGTACTTC
-,-,TRBV18,TRBJ1-1,CASSPTQGTDTEAFF,TGTGCCAGCTCACCGACCCAGGGAACTGACACTGAAGCTTTCTTT
-,-,TRBV5-4,TRBJ2-2,CASSFSLQGGTGELFF,TGTGCCAGCAGCTTTTCTTTACAGGGTGGGACCGGGGAGCTGTTTTTT
TRBD2,-,TRBV9,TRBJ2-1,CASSGGKRGPYNEQFF,TGTGCCAGCAGCGGCGGCAAGCGGGGGCCTTACAATGAGCAGTTCTTC
-,once,TRBV5-1,TRBJ2-3,CASRSRELHRDTQYF,TGCGCCAGCAGATCCCGGGAGCTACACCGAGATACGCAGTATTTT
TRBD2,-,TRBV19,TRBJ2-2,CASSIDTAGGHTGELFF,TGTGCCAGTAGTATAGATACAGCGGGAGGCCACACCGGGGAGCTGTTTTTT
-,-,TRBV2,TRBJ2-5,CASSEQTETQYF,TGTGCCAGCAGTGAACAGACAGAGACCCAGTACTTC
TRBD2,-,TRBV18,TRBJ2-5,CASSKTGLEGETQYF,TGTGCCAGCTCAAAAACGGGACTAGAAGGAGAGACCCAGTACTTC
-,once,TRBV6-5,TRBJ1-2,CASNRDINYGYTF,TGTGCCAGTAACCGGGATATAAACTATGGCTACACCTTC
-,few,TRBV6-2/TRBV6-3,TRBJ1-1,CASSYLAGNTEAFF,TGTGCCAGCAGTTACTTGGCGGGGAACACTGAAGCTTTCTTT